One sample yielded the 19 T cell receptor beta chains listed below, sequenced in a study of T cells in localized non-small cell lung cancer (dated by TCRdb to about 2020). Library prep was done by the immunoSEQ multiplex PCR assay. Not all clones reach the TCRdb copy of this immuneACCESS table, which keeps in-frame sequences only. Checked studies attribute under half of the gap to unresolved V genes and leave the rest unexplained. This sample comprises 70,000 to 85,000 clones, roughly 83% of them detected only once. The ten largest clones capture 1.3% of the sample. The sequenced sample was peripheral blood, obtained before any cancer treatment. The receptor set was obtained from a female donor of 60 years or more with stage I lung adenocarcinoma.

This clone was observed at least ten times. The V and J genes are TRBV6-4 and TRBJ2-4; a possible D gene is TRBD2 (5 bases). V gave up 5 bases and J gave up 2 bases, with 10 bases separating them. Germline values: CDR1 MRHNA, CDR2 SNTAGT. This CDR3 is 14 amino acids long. CDR3 amino acids: CASSQRETKNIQYF. CDR3 DNA sequence: TGTGCCAGCAGTCAAAGGGAGACCAAAAACATTCAGTACTTC.

This chain uses TRBV11-2 with TRBJ2-7; no reliable D call. This CDR3 is built from 17 residues. Per germline, CDR1 SGHAT and CDR2 FQNNGV. Trimming cost V 6 bases and J 2 bases, with 23 bases left between them. The CDR3 reads CASRIGSSGARAYEQYF. The CDR3 bases are TGTGCCAGCAGAATAGGGTCTTCCGGCGCCAGAGCCTACGAGCAGTACTTC.

This chain joins TRBV9 and TRBJ1-3, with 9 nucleotides matching TRBD1. The CDR3 has 15 residues. V was clipped by 4 bases and J by 4 bases; unmatched bases: 6. Looked up from germline, CDR1 is SGDLS and CDR2 is YYNGEE. The CDR3: CASSSQGARGNTIYF. The CDR3 nucleotides read TGTGCCAGCAGCTCACAGGGGGCGAGAGGAAACACCATATATTTT. The full variable domain, rest sourced from reference TRBV9 and TRBJ1-3, is DSGVTQTPKHLITATGQRVTLRCSPRSGDLSVYWYQQSLDQGLQFLIQYYNGEERAKGNILERFSAQQFPDLHSELNLSSLELGDSALYFCASSSQGARGNTIYFGEGSWLTVV.

J is TRBJ2-1 and V is TRBV7-6; D is undetermined. V was trimmed by 2 bases and J by 0 bases, leaving 11 bases between them. The CDR3 extends over 16 amino acids. Germline V gene sequence: CDR1 SGHVS, CDR2 FNYEAQ. CDR3 sequence (DNA): TGTGCCAGCAGCTTAAGCATCCCGAGCTCCTACAATGAGCAGTTCTTC. This sequence encodes CASSLSIPSSYNEQFF.

This chain links TRBV27 with TRBJ1-5; unclear D gene. Trimming took 6 bases from V and 0 from J, leaving 9 bases between them. This CDR3 has 14 amino acids. CDR1 MNHEY and CDR2 SMNVEV come from the germline V gene (reference sequence). CDR3 nucleotides: TGTGCCAGCAGCCAGGCTTATAGCAATCAGCCCCAGCATTTT. Encoded protein: CASSQAYSNQPQHF.

V usage is TRBV5-1 and J usage is TRBJ2-7; D is undetermined. The CDR3 covers 11 residues. V was clipped by 2 bases and J by 3 bases, with 3 bases between them. The germline V gene has CDR1 SGHRS and CDR2 YFSETQ. CDR3 residues: CASSFSYEQYF. CDR3 in DNA: TGCGCCAGCAGCTTTAGCTACGAGCAGTACTTC.

The chain employs TRBV19 and TRBJ1-4; TRBD1 aligns across 10 bases. Germline CDR1 and CDR2: LNHDA and SQIVND (reference sequence). This CDR3 is built from 14 residues. Germline trimming cut 6 bases from V and 6 bases from J; bases unmatched to any gene: 4. The chain's CDR3 is CASSVTGGDEKLFF. DNA of the CDR3: TGTGCCAGTAGCGTGACAGGGGGCGATGAAAAACTGTTTTTT.

J is TRBJ2-7 and V is TRBV10-3; possibly TRBD1 for D (6 bases). V lost 0 bases and J 6 bases, leaving 15 bases between the germline ends. The CDR3 has 15 amino acids. CDR1 ENHRY and CDR2 SYGVKD come from the germline V gene. The CDR3 DNA follows: TGTGCCATCAGTGAGTCTCCAGGGGATGGTAGCGAGCAGTACTTC. Protein sequence: CAISESPGDGSEQYF.

The rearrangement joins TRBV2 to TRBJ1-2; TRBD1 agrees at 11 bases. Trimming removed 6 bases from V and 4 bases from J; junction bases left unmatched: 4. CDR1 is SNHLY, CDR2 FYNNEI, per germline. The CDR3 loop spans 14 amino acids. The CDR3 coding sequence is TGTGCCAGCAGCGGGGACAGGGGGAGCTATGGCTACACCTTC. Translation: CASSGDRGSYGYTF.

V and J are TRBV5-6 and TRBJ2-5; the match to TRBD2 covers 11 bases. The CDR3 has 15 residues. V trimming: 2 bases; J trimming: 1 base; junction bases outside the gene matches: 1. Germline V gene lookup returns CDR1 SGHDT and CDR2 YYEEEE. The CDR3 DNA follows: TGTGCCAGCAGCTTTGGACTAGCGGGCCAAGAGACCCAGTACTTC. Translation: CASSFGLAGQETQYF.

As concerns this clone: Within the sample, other DNA sequences also encode this same CDR3. The chain is built from TRBV7-8 and TRBJ2-5; D gene unclear. The CDR3 covers 11 residues. Germline V gene sequence: CDR1 SGHVS, CDR2 FQNEAQ. The V end was cut by 5 bases, the J end by 1 base, with 2 bases between. CDR3 coding DNA: TGTGCCAGCAGCCTCCAAGAGACCCAGTACTTC. This codes for CASSLQETQYF.

The chain is built from TRBV7-3 and TRBJ1-2, with D unresolved. Trimming took 1 base from V and 0 from J, leaving 9 bases between them. The CDR3 is 15 amino acids. The germline V gene has CDR1 SGHTA and CDR2 FQGTGA. CDR3 coding DNA: TGTGCCAGCAGCTTAAGCTCGGAAACTAACTATGGCTACACCTTC. This translates into CASSLSSETNYGYTF. The full variable domain, completed using reference TRBV7-3 and TRBJ1-2, is GAGVSQTPSNKVTEKGKYVELRCDPISGHTALYWYRQSLGQGPEFLIYFQGTGAADDSGLPNDRFFAVRPEGSVSTLKIQRTERGDSAVYLCASSLSSETNYGYTFGSGTRLTVV.

The V call is TRBV19, the J call TRBJ2-5; 10 bases line up with TRBD2. CDR1 is LNHDA, CDR2 SQIVND, per germline (reference sequence). CDR3 length equals 15 residues. Germline trimming cut 2 bases from V and 5 bases from J; bases unmatched to any gene: 5. CDR3 coding DNA: TGTGCCAGTAGTATAAGCGGGGGGGGCCGGGAGACCCAGTACTTC. Translation gives CASSISGGGRETQYF.

J is TRBJ2-3 and V is TRBV5-1, with D uncertain. The CDR3 spans 13 residues. V lost 5 bases and J lost 0, with 7 bases in between. Germline CDR1 reads SGHRS; CDR2 reads YFSETQ. CDR3 loop: CASRPGSTDTQYF. The CDR3 DNA reads as TGCGCCAGCAGACCCGGAAGCACAGATACGCAGTATTTT.

The V gene is TRBV13, the J gene TRBJ2-3; no definite D call. Germline loops: CDR1 PRHDT, CDR2 FYEKMQ (reference sequence). CDR3 length: 13 amino acids. V was trimmed by 5 bases and J by 0 bases, leaving 6 bases between them. CDR3 DNA: TGTGCCAGCAGCCTGACTAGCACAGATACGCAGTATTTT. Translated: CASSLTSTDTQYF.

About this clone: Compared with germline, one end of the junction differs, possibly owing to a read error. The chain employs TRBV7-2 and TRBJ1-6; D gene ambiguous. The V gene's germline CDR1 is SGHTA and CDR2 FQGNSA. This CDR3 contains 17 residues. CDR3 residues: CASSLARTETYNSPLHF. For the CDR3, the DNA is TGTGCCAGCAGCCTAGCGCGGACCGAGACTTATAATTCACCCCTCCACTTT.

The rearrangement uses TRBV18 and TRBJ1-2; a possible D gene is TRBD1 (5 bases). Trimming took 3 bases from V and 2 from J, leaving 16 bases between them. The CDR3 has 16 amino acids. The germline CDR1 and CDR2 sequences are KGHSH and LQKENI. In DNA, the CDR3 is TGTGCCAGCTCACCGCTCACCGCAGGGACCAACTATGGCTACACCTTC. Its protein product is CASSPLTAGTNYGYTF.

J is TRBJ1-2 and V is TRBV7-3; D unresolved. The CDR3 is 13 residues long. V was clipped by 8 bases and J by 3 bases, with 13 bases between them. The germline V gene encodes CDR1 SGHTA and CDR2 FQGTGA. For the CDR3, the DNA is TGTGCCAGCCCCTTTGTAGGTCACTATGGCTACACCTTC. Its protein product is CASPFVGHYGYTF.

The gene calls are TRBV5-4 and TRBJ1-4; perhaps TRBD1 as D (6 bases). From germline, CDR1 is SGHNT and CDR2 YYREEE (reference sequence). V lost 0 bases and J lost 8, with 8 bases in between. The CDR3 is 13 amino acids. The CDR3 coding sequence is TGTGCCAGCAGCTTGGCAGGGGCGGAAAAACTGTTTTTT. Protein product: CASSLAGAEKLFF.